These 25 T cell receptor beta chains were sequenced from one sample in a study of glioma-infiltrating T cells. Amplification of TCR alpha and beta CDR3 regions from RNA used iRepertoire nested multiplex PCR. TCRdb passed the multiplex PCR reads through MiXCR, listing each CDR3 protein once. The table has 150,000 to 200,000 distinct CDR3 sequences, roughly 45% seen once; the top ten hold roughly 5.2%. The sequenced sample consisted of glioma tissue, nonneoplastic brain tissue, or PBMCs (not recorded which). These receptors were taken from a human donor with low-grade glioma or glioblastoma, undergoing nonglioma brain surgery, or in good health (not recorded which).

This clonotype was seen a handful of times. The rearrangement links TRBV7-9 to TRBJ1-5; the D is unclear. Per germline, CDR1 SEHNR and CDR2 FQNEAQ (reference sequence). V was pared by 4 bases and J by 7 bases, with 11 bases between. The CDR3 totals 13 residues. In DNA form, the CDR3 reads TGTGCCAGCAGCTCCGGCGCGTCCCAGCCCCAGCATTTT. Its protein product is CASSSGASQPQHF.

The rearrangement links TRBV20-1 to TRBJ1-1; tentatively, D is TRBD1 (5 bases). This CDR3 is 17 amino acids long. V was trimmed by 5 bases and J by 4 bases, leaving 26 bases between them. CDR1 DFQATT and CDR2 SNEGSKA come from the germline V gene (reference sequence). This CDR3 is CSAFSGGRETRGTEAFF. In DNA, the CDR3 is TGCAGTGCTTTCTCCGGGGGGAGGGAGACGAGAGGCACTGAAGCTTTCTTT.

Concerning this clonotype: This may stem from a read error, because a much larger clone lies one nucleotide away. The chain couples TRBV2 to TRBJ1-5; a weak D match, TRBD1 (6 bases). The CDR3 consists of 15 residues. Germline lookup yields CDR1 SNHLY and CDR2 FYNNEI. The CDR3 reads CASSKDRSSNKPQHF. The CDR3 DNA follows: TGTGCCAGCAGTAAGGACAGATCTAGCAATAAGCCCCAGCATTTT.

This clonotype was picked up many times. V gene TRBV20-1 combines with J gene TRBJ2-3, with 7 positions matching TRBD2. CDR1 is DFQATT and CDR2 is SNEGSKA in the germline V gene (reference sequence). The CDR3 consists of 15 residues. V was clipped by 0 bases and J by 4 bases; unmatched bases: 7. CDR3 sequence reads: CSARDASGIADTQYF. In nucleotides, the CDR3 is TGCAGTGCTAGAGATGCGAGCGGGATCGCAGATACGCAGTATTTT.

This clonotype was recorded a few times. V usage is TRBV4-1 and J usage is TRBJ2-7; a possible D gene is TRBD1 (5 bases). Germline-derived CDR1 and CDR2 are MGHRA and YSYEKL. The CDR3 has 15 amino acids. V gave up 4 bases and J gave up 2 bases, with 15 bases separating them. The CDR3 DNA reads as TGCGCCAGCAGCCGGTTGTGGGGCTCAACCTACGAGCAGTACTTC. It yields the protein CASSRLWGSTYEQYF.

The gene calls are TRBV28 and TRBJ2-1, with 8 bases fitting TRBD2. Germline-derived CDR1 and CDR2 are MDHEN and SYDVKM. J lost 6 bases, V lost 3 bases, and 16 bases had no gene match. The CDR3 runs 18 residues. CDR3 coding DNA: TGTGCCAGCAGTTTCAGGGCGGTAGCGGGGTACCAGGTCAATGAGCAGTTCTTC. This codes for CASSFRAVAGYQVNEQFF.

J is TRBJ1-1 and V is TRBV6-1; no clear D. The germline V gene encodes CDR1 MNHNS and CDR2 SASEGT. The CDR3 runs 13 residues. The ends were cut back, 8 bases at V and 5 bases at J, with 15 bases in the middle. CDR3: CASSGPLVTEAFF. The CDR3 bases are TGTGCCAGCTCGGGTCCCCTTGTGACTGAAGCTTTCTTT.

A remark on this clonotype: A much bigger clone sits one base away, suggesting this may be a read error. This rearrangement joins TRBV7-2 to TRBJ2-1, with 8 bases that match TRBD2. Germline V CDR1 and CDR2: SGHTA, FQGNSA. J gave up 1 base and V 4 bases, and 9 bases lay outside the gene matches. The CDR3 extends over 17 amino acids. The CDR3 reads CASSSAGTRVSYNEQFF. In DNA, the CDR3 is TGTGCCAGCAGCTCGGCCGGGACTAGAGTTTCCTACAATGAGCAGTTCTTC.

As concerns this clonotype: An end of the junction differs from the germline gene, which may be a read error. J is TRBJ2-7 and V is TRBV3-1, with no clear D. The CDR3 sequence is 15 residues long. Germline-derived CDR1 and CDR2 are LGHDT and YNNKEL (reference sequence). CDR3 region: CGSSQDRPFSYEQYF. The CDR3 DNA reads TGTGGCAGCAGCCAAGATCGCCCCTTCTCCTACGAGCAGTACTTC.

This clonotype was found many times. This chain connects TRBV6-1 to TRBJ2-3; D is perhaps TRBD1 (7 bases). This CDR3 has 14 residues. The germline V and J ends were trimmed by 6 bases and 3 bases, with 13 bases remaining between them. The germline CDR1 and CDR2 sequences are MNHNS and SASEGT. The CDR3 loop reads CASSFGGQTDTQYF. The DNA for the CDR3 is TGTGCCAGCAGCTTCGGGGGACAGACAGATACGCAGTATTTT.

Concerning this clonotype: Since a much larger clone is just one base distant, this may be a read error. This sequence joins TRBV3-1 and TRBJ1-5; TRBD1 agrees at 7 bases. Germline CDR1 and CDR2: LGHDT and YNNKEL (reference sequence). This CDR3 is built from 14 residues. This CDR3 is CASSQAGGGQPEHF. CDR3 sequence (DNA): TGTGCCAGCAGCCAAGCAGGGGGAGGGCAGCCCGAGCATTTT. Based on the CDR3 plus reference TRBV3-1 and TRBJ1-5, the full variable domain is DTAVSQTPKYLVTQMGNDKSIKCEQNLGHDTMYWYKQDSKKFLKIMFSYNNKELIINETVPNRFSPKSPDKAHLNLHINSLELGDSAVYFCASSQAGGGQPEHFGDGTRLSIL.

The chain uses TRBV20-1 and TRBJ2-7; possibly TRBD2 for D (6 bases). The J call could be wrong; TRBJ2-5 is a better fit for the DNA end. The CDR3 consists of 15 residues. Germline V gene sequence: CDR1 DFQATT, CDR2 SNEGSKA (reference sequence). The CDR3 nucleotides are TGCAGTGCTTCCCTATCGGGAGAGTCTGGAGAGACCCAGTACTTC. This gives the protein CSASLSGESGETQYF.

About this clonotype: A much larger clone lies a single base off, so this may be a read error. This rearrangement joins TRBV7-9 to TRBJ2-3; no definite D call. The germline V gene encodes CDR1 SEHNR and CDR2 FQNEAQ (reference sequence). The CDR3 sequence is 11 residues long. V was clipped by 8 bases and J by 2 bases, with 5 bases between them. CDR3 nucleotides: TGTGCCAGCGGGTACACAGATACGCAGTATTTT. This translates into CASGYTDTQYF.

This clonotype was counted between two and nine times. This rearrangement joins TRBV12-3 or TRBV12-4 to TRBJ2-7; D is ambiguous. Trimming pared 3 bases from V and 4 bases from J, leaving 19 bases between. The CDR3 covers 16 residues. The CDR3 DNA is TGTGCCAGCAGTTTCCGTGGCTACGATGTGGATTACGAGCAGTACTTC. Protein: CASSFRGYDVDYEQYF.

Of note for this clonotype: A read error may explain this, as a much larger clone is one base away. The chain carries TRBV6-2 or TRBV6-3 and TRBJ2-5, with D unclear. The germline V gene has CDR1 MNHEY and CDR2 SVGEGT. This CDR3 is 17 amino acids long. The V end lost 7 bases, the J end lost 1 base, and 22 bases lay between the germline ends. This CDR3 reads CASKDPAEARLQETQYF. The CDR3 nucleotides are TGTGCCAGCAAAGATCCCGCCGAGGCTCGACTCCAAGAGACCCAGTACTTC.

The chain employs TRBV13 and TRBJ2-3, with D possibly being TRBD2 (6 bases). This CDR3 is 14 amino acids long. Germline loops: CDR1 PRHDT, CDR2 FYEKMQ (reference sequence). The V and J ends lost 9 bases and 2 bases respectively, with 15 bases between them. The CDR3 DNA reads TGTGCCAGTAAGGAGGGAGTTATCACAGATACGCAGTATTTT. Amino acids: CASKEGVITDTQYF.

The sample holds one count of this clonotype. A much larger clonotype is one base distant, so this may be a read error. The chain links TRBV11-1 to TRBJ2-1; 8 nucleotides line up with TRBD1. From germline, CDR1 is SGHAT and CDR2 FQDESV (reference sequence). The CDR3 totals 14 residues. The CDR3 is CASSFLDRGNVQFF. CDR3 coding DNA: TGTGCCAGCAGCTTCCTCGACAGGGGAAATGTGCAGTTCTTC.

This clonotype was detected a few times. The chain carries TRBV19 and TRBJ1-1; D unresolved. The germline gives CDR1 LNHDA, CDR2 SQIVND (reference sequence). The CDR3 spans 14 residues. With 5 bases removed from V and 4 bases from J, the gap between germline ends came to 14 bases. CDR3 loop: CASSPRLEGTEAFF. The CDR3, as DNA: TGTGCCAGTAGTCCCCGGCTGGAGGGCACTGAAGCTTTCTTT. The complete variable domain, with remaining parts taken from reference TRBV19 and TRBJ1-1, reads DGGITQSPKYLFRKEGQNVTLSCEQNLNHDAMYWYRQDPGQGLRLIYYSQIVNDFQKGDIAEGYSVSREKKESFPLTVTSAQKNPTAFYLCASSPRLEGTEAFFGQGTRLTVV.

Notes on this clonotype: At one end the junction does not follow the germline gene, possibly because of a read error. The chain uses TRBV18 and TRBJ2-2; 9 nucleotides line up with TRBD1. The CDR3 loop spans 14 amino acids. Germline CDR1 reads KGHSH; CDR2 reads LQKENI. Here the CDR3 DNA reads TGTGCCAGCTCACGGGACAGGGACACCAGGGAGCTGTTTTTT. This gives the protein CASSRDRDTRELFF.

Here the CDR3 reads CASSVDSGSSYEQYF. The CDR3 DNA follows: TGTGCCAGCAGCGTAGACAGCGGGAGCTCCTACGAGCAGTACTTC. The chain is built from TRBV9 and TRBJ2-7, with 8 bases lining up with TRBD2. CDR1 and CDR2 (germline): SGDLS, YYNGEE. The ends lost 0 bases at V and 0 bases at J; junction bases unmatched: 2. The CDR3 sequence is 15 residues long. The full variable domain, with the rest looked up from reference TRBV9 and TRBJ2-7, is DSGVTQTPKHLITATGQRVTLRCSPRSGDLSVYWYQQSLDQGLQFLIQYYNGEERAKGNILERFSAQQFPDLHSELNLSSLELGDSALYFCASSVDSGSSYEQYFGPGTRLTVT.

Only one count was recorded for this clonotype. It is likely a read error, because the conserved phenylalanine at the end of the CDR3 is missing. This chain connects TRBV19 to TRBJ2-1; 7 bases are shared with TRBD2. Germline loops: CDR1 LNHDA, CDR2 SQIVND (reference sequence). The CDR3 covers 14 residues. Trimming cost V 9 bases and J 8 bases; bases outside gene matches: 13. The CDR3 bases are TGTGCCAGCAGCACTGCGGGAGTATTGTATGAGCAGTTCTTG. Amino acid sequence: CASSTAGVLYEQFL.

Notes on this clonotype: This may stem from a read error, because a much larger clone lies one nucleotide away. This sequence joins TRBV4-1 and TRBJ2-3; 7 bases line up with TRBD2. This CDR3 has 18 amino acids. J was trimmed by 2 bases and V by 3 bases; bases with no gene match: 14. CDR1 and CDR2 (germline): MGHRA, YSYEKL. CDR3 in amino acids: CASSQEHRAGVPTDTQYF. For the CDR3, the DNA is TGCGCCAGCAGCCAGGAACATAGGGCGGGAGTCCCCACAGATACGCAGTATTTT.

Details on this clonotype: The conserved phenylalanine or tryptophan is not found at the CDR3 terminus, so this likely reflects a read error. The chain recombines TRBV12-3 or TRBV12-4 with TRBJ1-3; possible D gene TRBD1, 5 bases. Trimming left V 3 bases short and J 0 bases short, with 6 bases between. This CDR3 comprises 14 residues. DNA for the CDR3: TGTGCCAGCAGTTTCGGGGGCTCTGGAAACACCATATATCTT. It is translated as CASSFGGSGNTIYL.

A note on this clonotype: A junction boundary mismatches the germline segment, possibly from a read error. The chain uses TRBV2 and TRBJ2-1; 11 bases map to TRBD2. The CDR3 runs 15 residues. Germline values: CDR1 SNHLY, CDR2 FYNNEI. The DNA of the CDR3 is TGTGCCAGCAGACCCGGGACTAGCGGTCACAATAAGCAGTTCTTC. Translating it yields CASRPGTSGHNKQFF.

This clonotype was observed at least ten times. The CDR3 sequence: CASRRTSGITDTQYF. Here the CDR3 DNA reads TGTGCCAGCAGGAGGACTAGCGGGATAACAGATACGCAGTATTTT. This chain joins TRBV28 and TRBJ2-3, with 12 bases that match TRBD2. The length of the CDR3 is 15 residues. The germline V gene has CDR1 MDHEN and CDR2 SYDVKM. Trimming cost V 6 bases and J 3 bases; bases outside gene matches: 4. Based on the CDR3 plus reference TRBV28 and TRBJ2-3, the full variable domain is DVKVTQSSRYLVKRTGEKVFLECVQDMDHENMFWYRQDPGLGLRLIYFSYDVKMKEKGDIPEGYSVSREKKERFSLILESASTNQTSMYLCASRRTSGITDTQYFGPGTRLTVL.